One and the same sample provided the 29 T cell receptor beta chains below, sequenced in a study of blood T cells in healthy people across ages. Combining a sample-barcoded 5' primer with a J-beta primer mix, a second PCR ran for about 6 to 11 cycles. Using its own MiXCR run on the 5' RACE reads, TCRdb lists one record per CDR3 protein. The table includes some 710,000 distinct CDR3 sequences, 46% detected once. Sequencing used blood. The source is an elderly man in good health.

This clonotype was found many times. The chain is built from TRBV20-1 and TRBJ2-3, with 14 bases that match TRBD2. This CDR3 comprises 15 residues. After removal of 5 bases from V and 4 bases from J, the junction contained 5 bases not matched to a gene. Germline V gene data show CDR1 as DFQATT and CDR2 as SNEGSKA (reference sequence). The CDR3 coding sequence is TGCAGTGCTGAGGGACTAGCGGGAGAGCCAGATACGCAGTATTTT. This encodes CSAEGLAGEPDTQYF.

This clonotype was found many times. This chain connects TRBV28 to TRBJ2-3; 8 bases align to TRBD2. Germline V gene data show CDR1 as MDHEN and CDR2 as SYDVKM. The CDR3 length is 15 residues. The V gene end was trimmed by 6 bases and the J gene end by 9 bases; junction bases not matched to a gene: 14. CDR3 sequence reads: CASSPAGTRGGTQYF. CDR3 DNA: TGTGCCAGCAGCCCAGCCGGGACTAGAGGGGGGACGCAGTATTTT.

The V and J genes are TRBV7-8 and TRBJ2-7; tentatively, D is TRBD1 (6 bases). V lost 2 bases, J lost 6 bases, and 14 bases lay in between. Germline V lookup: CDR1 SGHVS, CDR2 FQNEAQ. CDR3 length equals 14 residues. The DNA of the CDR3 is TGTGCCAGCAGCTTATCCCCAGGGGCGGCCGAGCAGTACTTC. Its protein is CASSLSPGAAEQYF. Together with reference TRBV7-8 and TRBJ2-7, the CDR3 gives the full variable domain: GAGVSQSPRYKVAKRGQDVALRCDPISGHVSLFWYQQALGQGPEFLTYFQNEAQLDKSGLPSDRFFAERPEGSVSTLKIQRTQQEDSAVYLCASSLSPGAAEQYFGPGTRLTVT.

This clonotype occurred a few times. The chain has TRBV7-2 and TRBJ2-6, with 8 bases that match TRBD1. The CDR3 loop spans 18 amino acids. The ends lost 3 bases at V and 2 bases at J; junction bases unmatched: 9. CDR1 is SGHTA and CDR2 is FQGNSA in the germline V gene. CDR3 DNA sequence: TGTGCCAGCAGCTTGGGGCTTGCCAGGGGGCCTGGGGCCAACGTCCTGACTTTC. Encoded protein: CASSLGLARGPGANVLTF. Looking up the rest from reference TRBV7-2 and TRBJ2-6 gives the full variable domain: GAGVSQSPSNKVTEKGKDVELRCDPISGHTALYWYRQSLGQGLEFLIYFQGNSAPDKSGLPSDRFSAERTGGSVSTLTIQRTQQEDSAVYLCASSLGLARGPGANVLTFGAGSRLTVL.

This chain links TRBV2 with TRBJ1-2; D gene ambiguous. The V gene's germline CDR1 is SNHLY and CDR2 FYNNEI. The CDR3 spans 13 residues. The V end was cut by 2 bases, the J end by 8 bases, with 12 bases between. The CDR3 DNA reads TGTGCCAGCAGTGAAACTACGGAACGGGGCTACACCTTC. Its protein product is CASSETTERGYTF.

The chain recombines TRBV29-1 with TRBJ2-1; possible D gene TRBD1, 6 bases. Looked up from germline, CDR1 is SQVTM and CDR2 is ANQGSEA. The V end was cut by 4 bases, the J end by 8 bases, with 12 bases between. The CDR3 covers 12 residues. CDR3 loop: CSVGVGGDEQFF. For the CDR3, the DNA is TGCAGCGTTGGGGTAGGGGGTGATGAGCAGTTCTTC.

The chain joins TRBV10-2 to TRBJ1-4; D is unclear. Trimming took 3 bases from V and 0 from J, leaving 5 bases between them. CDR1 and CDR2 (germline): WSHSY, SAAADI. The CDR3 is 14 residues long. The DNA for the CDR3 is TGCGCCAGCAGTGAACGCGCAACTAATGAAAAACTGTTTTTT. Its translation is CASSERATNEKLFF.

The chain is built from TRBV18 and TRBJ2-7; 10 bases agree with TRBD1. The J call is doubtful: the DNA matches TRBJ2-5 better. This CDR3 region has 16 residues. Germline V gene sequence: CDR1 KGHSH, CDR2 LQKENI. CDR3 loop: CASSTLRQGARETQYF. Here the CDR3 DNA reads TGTGCCAGCTCTACACTGCGACAGGGGGCCCGGGAGACCCAGTACTTC.

This clonotype was seen only a few times. V gene TRBV12-3 or TRBV12-4 combines with J gene TRBJ2-7; 15 nucleotides align to TRBD2. The CDR3 is 16 amino acids. The V and J ends lost 6 bases and 4 bases, in that order; junction bases with no gene match: 7. The CDR3 protein is CASSPTGTSGRYEQYF. In nucleotides, the CDR3 is TGTGCCAGCAGCCCGACCGGGACTAGCGGGAGGTACGAGCAGTACTTC.

This clonotype was observed a few times. The chain employs TRBV27 and TRBJ2-7; D is possibly TRBD1 (6 bases). The CDR3 runs 14 residues. V was pared by 4 bases and J by 2 bases, with 12 bases between. Per germline, CDR1 MNHEY and CDR2 SMNVEV (reference sequence). CDR3 sequence: CASSSRTAPYEQYF. Written as DNA, the CDR3 is TGTGCCAGCAGTTCGCGGACAGCCCCCTACGAGCAGTACTTC.

The chain has TRBV13 and TRBJ1-4; D not resolved. CDR1 PRHDT and CDR2 FYEKMQ come from the germline V gene (reference sequence). Trimming stripped 5 bases from V and 5 bases from J, with 6 bases between. The CDR3 extends over 12 amino acids. CDR3 DNA: TGTGCCAGCAGCCTCGAAAATGAAAAACTGTTTTTT. It is translated as CASSLENEKLFF.

This clonotype has just a few counts. The chain has TRBV12-3 or TRBV12-4 and TRBJ2-3, with D possibly being TRBD1 or TRBD2 (5 bases each). Between the trimmed V and J ends, which lost 3 bases and 3 bases, there was a span of 13 bases. The CDR3 has 15 residues. CDR3: CASSLGRARTDTQYF. CDR3 DNA: TGTGCCAGCAGTTTGGGACGAGCCCGGACAGATACGCAGTATTTT.

Worth noting for this clonotype: The junction departs from the called germline gene at one end, perhaps through a read error. V gene TRBV7-2 combines with J gene TRBJ2-3; TRBD2 aligns across 7 bases. The CDR3 totals 14 residues. Germline CDR1 SGHTA, CDR2 FQGNSA. The CDR3 DNA reads as TGTGTCAGCAGCCGTGGGGGGGGTACAGATACGCAGTATTTT. It specifies CVSSRGGGTDTQYF.

To note about this clonotype: This clone may be a read error of a much larger clone one base away. The chain carries TRBV20-1 and TRBJ2-7; 8 bases are a match to TRBD1. The CDR3 loop spans 15 amino acids. Germline trimming cut 4 bases from V and 3 bases from J; bases unmatched to any gene: 11. The germline CDR1 and CDR2 sequences are DFQATT and SNEGSKA (reference sequence). The CDR3 nucleotides read TGCAGTGCTACCTCTAGGACAGGGTTATGCTACGAGCAGTACTTC. Translated, it gives CSATSRTGLCYEQYF.

This clonotype was counted at least ten times. The chain is built from TRBV5-1 and TRBJ2-3; D is perhaps TRBD2 (6 bases). Trimming left V 4 bases short and J 3 bases short, with 12 bases between. CDR3 length equals 14 residues. Germline values: CDR1 SGHRS, CDR2 YFSETQ. CDR3 bases: TGCGCCAGCAGCCCCCTGGACTATACAGATACGCAGTATTTT. Translated: CASSPLDYTDTQYF.

The chain employs TRBV28 and TRBJ2-2, with TRBD2 matching 14 bases. Germline lookup yields CDR1 MDHEN and CDR2 SYDVKM. V trimming: 4 bases; J trimming: 3 bases; junction bases outside the gene matches: 10. The CDR3 totals 19 residues. CDR3: CASSSQTSGRAIYTGELFF. The CDR3 region has the DNA TGTGCCAGCAGTTCGCAGACTAGCGGGAGGGCCATTTACACCGGGGAGCTGTTTTTT.

This sequence joins TRBV2 and TRBJ2-1; D gene uncertain. Germline CDR1 is SNHLY and CDR2 is FYNNEI. This CDR3 region has 15 residues. Trimming cost V 7 bases and J 2 bases, with 15 bases left between them. The chain's CDR3 is CASNEQRSPYNEQFF. The CDR3 bases are TGTGCCAGCAACGAACAGCGATCGCCCTACAATGAGCAGTTCTTC.

Note on this clonotype: Possible read error: a much larger clone is one base away. This rearrangement joins TRBV7-2 to TRBJ2-5, with 10 nucleotides matching TRBD2. The end of the DNA aligns better with TRBJ2-1, so the J call may be wrong. Germline V CDR1 and CDR2: SGHTA, FQGNSA. The CDR3 runs to 15 residues. The CDR3 sequence is CASKRLAGPQETQFF. The DNA of the CDR3 is TGTGCCAGCAAAAGACTAGCGGGCCCCCAAGAGACCCAGTTCTTC.

The chain recombines TRBV6-5 with TRBJ2-7; TRBD1 might be the D (6 bases). Trimming shortened V by 7 bases and J by 1 base, and 11 bases separated the two germline ends. The CDR3 runs to 13 residues. Looked up from germline, CDR1 is MNHEY and CDR2 is SVGAGI. The CDR3 DNA reads TGTGCCAGCACACCGGACAGTTCCTACGAGCAGTACTTC. Its protein is CASTPDSSYEQYF.

This clonotype was seen only a few times. The chain combines TRBV2 with TRBJ2-1; 8 bases align to TRBD2. Germline V gene lookup returns CDR1 SNHLY and CDR2 FYNNEI. V lost 6 bases to trimming and J lost 5 bases; unmatched junction nucleotides: 12. This CDR3 has 16 amino acids. The DNA of the CDR3 is TGTGCCAGCAGGGGTCTGGGACTAGTGTTAAACAATGAGCAGTTCTTC. Translating it yields CASRGLGLVLNNEQFF.

This clonotype was found a few times. The chain employs TRBV2 and TRBJ2-3; D is uncertain. Germline CDR1 is SNHLY and CDR2 is FYNNEI. V was pared by 6 bases and J by 2 bases, with 6 bases between. This CDR3 is 12 amino acids long. The CDR3 region has the DNA TGTGCCAGCAGGGAGCTCACAGATACGCAGTATTTT. Protein: CASRELTDTQYF.

This clonotype was seen more than once but under ten times. V and J are TRBV10-3 and TRBJ1-2; 8 nucleotides match TRBD1. The V segment lost 4 bases and the J segment 0 bases; nucleotides outside the gene matches: 4. There are 15 residues in the CDR3. The germline CDR1 and CDR2 sequences are ENHRY and SYGVKD. CDR3 region: CAISGTGLANYGYTF. CDR3 DNA: TGTGCCATCAGTGGGACAGGGTTGGCTAACTATGGCTACACCTTC.

In nucleotides, the CDR3 is TGTGCCAGCAGCTTCGATCGCGGGGAGCTGTTTTTT. This translates into CASSFDRGELFF. The V gene is TRBV5-5, the J gene TRBJ2-2; D unresolved. The CDR3 length is 12 residues. The V end was cut by 2 bases, the J end by 7 bases, with 6 bases between. The germline V gene has CDR1 SGHKS and CDR2 YYEKEE (reference sequence).

This sequence joins TRBV29-1 and TRBJ2-4; TRBD1 aligns across 11 bases. Germline trimming cut 6 bases from V and 6 bases from J; bases unmatched to any gene: 4. CDR3 length equals 13 residues. Germline-derived CDR1 and CDR2 are SQVTM and ANQGSEA. This CDR3 reads CSVRTGGRNIQYF. The CDR3 DNA reads as TGCAGCGTCCGGACAGGGGGCAGAAACATTCAGTACTTC. Full variable domain (rest looked up from reference TRBV29-1 and TRBJ2-4): SAVISQKPSRDICQRGTSLTIQCQVDSQVTMMFWYRQQPGQSLTLIATANQGSEATYESGFVIDKFPISRPNLTFSTLTVSNMSPEDSSIYLCSVRTGGRNIQYFGAGTRLSVL.

The genes are TRBV7-8 and TRBJ2-7; no reliable D call. Trimming removed 1 base from V and 10 bases from J, with 5 bases in between. The CDR3 totals 10 residues. In germline, CDR1 is SGHVS, CDR2 FQNEAQ. Here the CDR3 DNA reads TGTGCCAGCAGCTTAGAGCCCCAGTACTTC. It codes for CASSLEPQYF.

This clonotype was seen more than once but under ten times. The rearrangement uses TRBV6-2 or TRBV6-3 and TRBJ1-1; tentative D call: TRBD1 (5 bases). The germline V gene has CDR1 MNHEY and CDR2 SVGEGT. Trimming pared 6 bases from V and 2 bases from J, leaving 10 bases between. This CDR3 contains 13 residues. CDR3 in amino acids: CASSRARNTEAFF. The CDR3 DNA follows: TGTGCCAGCAGCAGGGCCAGAAACACTGAAGCTTTCTTT.

This clonotype turned up a few times. V usage is TRBV2 and J usage is TRBJ2-3, with D unresolved. The V gene lost 3 bases and the J gene lost 4 bases, with 11 bases spanning the gap. This CDR3 is built from 14 residues. The germline CDR1 and CDR2 sequences are SNHLY and FYNNEI. CDR3 sequence (DNA): TGTGCCAGCAGTGAGGCCAGCGTAGCAGATACGCAGTATTTT. It yields the protein CASSEASVADTQYF.

This clonotype was seen only once. The chain has TRBV4-1 and TRBJ2-1, with 14 bases aligning to TRBD2. The J call is in doubt because the DNA end fits TRBJ2-7 better. The germline V gene encodes CDR1 MGHRA and CDR2 YSYEKL. This CDR3 has 15 residues. The CDR3 reads CASSPMTSGRVEQYF. The CDR3 DNA reads TGCGCCAGCAGTCCCATGACTAGCGGGAGGGTCGAGCAGTACTTC.

The chain uses TRBV7-2 and TRBJ1-1, with D hard to call. The V end was cut by 5 bases, the J end by 8 bases, with 18 bases between. This CDR3 has 14 amino acids. Germline V gene sequence: CDR1 SGHTA, CDR2 FQGNSA. The CDR3 region is CASSQAVAATEAFF. CDR3 sequence (DNA): TGTGCCAGCAGCCAAGCGGTGGCAGCTACAGAAGCTTTCTTT.